The 15 T cell receptor beta chains in this list originate from one sample, sequenced in a study of shared clonotypes between healthy human individuals. Only in-frame clones appear in the TCRdb table, and some are missing; sequencing was by immunoSEQ multiplex PCR. The table includes about 2,100,000 clones, approximately 94% detected once. Naive-designated CD8 cells lacked CD45RO, were positively enriched for CCR7, and omitted terminally differentiated effector memory CD45RA+ cells. The source material was naive CD8+ T cells from PBMCs. Receptor source: a man younger than 35 in good health. Some clones in this sample may be carry-over from other donors' samples.

Only a few counts were recorded for this clone. The J gene is TRBJ1-1, the V gene TRBV29-1; no reliable D call. Germline assignment: CDR1 SQVTM and CDR2 ANQGSEA. The CDR3 contains 12 residues. V was pared by 5 bases and J by 5 bases, with 12 bases between. CDR3 nucleotides: TGCAGCGTTCTGGGCCTGGGGACTGAAGCTTTCTTT. Translated, it gives CSVLGLGTEAFF.

The chain carries TRBV29-1 and TRBJ1-2, with D hard to call. Germline CDR1 SQVTM, CDR2 ANQGSEA. The germline V and J ends were trimmed by 0 bases and 4 bases, with 15 bases remaining between them. The CDR3 spans 15 residues. The CDR3 reads CSVEDPPVSLYGYTF. CDR3 DNA: TGCAGCGTTGAAGACCCCCCGGTTAGTCTCTATGGCTACACCTTC. The entire variable domain, with the rest obtained from reference TRBV29-1 and TRBJ1-2, is as follows: SAVISQKPSRDICQRGTSLTIQCQVDSQVTMMFWYRQQPGQSLTLIATANQGSEATYESGFVIDKFPISRPNLTFSTLTVSNMSPEDSSIYLCSVEDPPVSLYGYTFGSGTRLTVV.

The chain links TRBV11-2 to TRBJ1-5; D is unresolved. V dropped 0 bases and J dropped 4 bases, with 10 bases sitting between them. There are 15 residues in the CDR3. Germline CDR1 reads SGHAT; CDR2 reads FQNNGV. CDR3 DNA: TGTGCCAGCAGCTTAGATTCCTCGCGAAATCAGCCCCAGCATTTT. Amino acids: CASSLDSSRNQPQHF.

The chain links TRBV6-5 to TRBJ2-5; 8 bases fit TRBD2. V shed 1 base, J shed 4 bases, and the junction held 8 bases outside the gene matches. The germline CDR1 and CDR2 sequences are MNHEY and SVGAGI. The CDR3 contains 16 residues. This CDR3 is CASSYFYREGRETQYF. CDR3 nucleotide sequence: TGTGCCAGCAGTTACTTCTACCGGGAGGGTAGAGAGACCCAGTACTTC.

V is TRBV10-3 and J is TRBJ2-2, with a tentative D call TRBD2 (5 bases). The CDR3 has 17 amino acids. Trimming removed 3 bases at V and 0 bases at J, with 14 bases between. Germline V gives CDR1 ENHRY, CDR2 SYGVKD. The DNA of the CDR3 is TGTGCCATCAGTGACCCCGACCTAGCCGCGAACACCGGGGAGCTGTTTTTT. It is translated as CAISDPDLAANTGELFF.

The chain uses TRBV10-3 and TRBJ2-1, with D perhaps matching TRBD1 or TRBD2 (5 bases each). Trimming pared 6 bases from V and 0 bases from J, leaving 12 bases between. Germline CDR1 is ENHRY and CDR2 is SYGVKD. This CDR3 has 15 residues. The CDR3 bases are TGTGCCATCAGGGACTCGGACAACTCCTACAATGAGCAGTTCTTC. This sequence encodes CAIRDSDNSYNEQFF.

The V gene is TRBV7-6, the J gene TRBJ2-7; possibly TRBD2 for D (5 bases). With 2 bases removed from V and 5 bases from J, the gap between germline ends came to 10 bases. Germline CDR1 and CDR2: SGHVS and FNYEAQ. The length of the CDR3 is 13 residues. CDR3 sequence: CASSLSGSHEQYF. CDR3 bases: TGTGCCAGCAGCTTATCGGGAAGCCACGAGCAGTACTTC.

V gene TRBV13 combines with J gene TRBJ1-1; possibly TRBD1 for D (6 bases). This CDR3 is 16 amino acids long. V gave up 5 bases and J gave up 1 base, with 17 bases separating them. The germline V gene has CDR1 PRHDT and CDR2 FYEKMQ (reference sequence). The CDR3 DNA sequence: TGTGCCAGCAGCCCCTGGGGGCAGGACAAGAACACTGAAGCTTTCTTT. Translating it yields CASSPWGQDKNTEAFF.

The chain recombines TRBV2 with TRBJ2-3; TRBD2 is a possible D gene (6 bases). CDR3 length: 14 amino acids. Trimming pared 8 bases from V and 2 bases from J, leaving 14 bases between. Germline V gives CDR1 SNHLY, CDR2 FYNNEI. CDR3 bases: TGTGCCAGCCTAGGAGGGTACTCCACAGATACGCAGTATTTT. Protein sequence: CASLGGYSTDTQYF.

This rearrangement joins TRBV27 to TRBJ2-1; 9 bases align to TRBD1. J gave up 1 base and V 6 bases, and 1 base lay outside the gene matches. From germline, CDR1 is MNHEY and CDR2 SMNVEV (reference sequence). The CDR3 has 14 amino acids. In nucleotides, the CDR3 is TGTGCCAGCAGGGGGACAGGGTCCTACAATGAGCAGTTCTTC. Translated, it gives CASRGTGSYNEQFF.

This clone was observed once. The V and J genes are TRBV28 and TRBJ2-7; D gene unclear. The V gene lost 5 bases and the J gene lost 7 bases, with 18 bases spanning the gap. CDR1 and CDR2 from the germline V gene are MDHEN and SYDVKM. The CDR3 totals 14 residues. The CDR3: CASSPHDPLWEQYF. The CDR3 DNA reads TGTGCCAGCAGTCCGCACGACCCTCTGTGGGAGCAGTACTTC.

This sequence joins TRBV28 and TRBJ1-2; unclear D gene. The CDR3 extends over 15 amino acids. Looked up from germline, CDR1 is MDHEN and CDR2 is SYDVKM. With 5 bases removed from V and 0 bases from J, the gap between germline ends came to 13 bases. CDR3 sequence (DNA): TGTGCCAGCAGTCCAGACCCTGGAGCTAACTATGGCTACACCTTC. This translates into CASSPDPGANYGYTF.

The rearrangement links TRBV4-1 to TRBJ2-1; TRBD1 is a possible D gene (5 bases). Per the germline V gene, CDR1 is MGHRA and CDR2 is YSYEKL. The CDR3 runs 14 residues. The V gene lost 4 bases and the J gene lost 2 bases, with 9 bases spanning the gap. CDR3 protein: CASSPSTAYNEQFF. CDR3 coding DNA: TGCGCCAGCAGCCCCTCGACAGCCTACAATGAGCAGTTCTTC.

Details on this clone: In the same sample, other DNA sequences code for this CDR3. V gene TRBV9 combines with J gene TRBJ2-7, with 11 bases lining up with TRBD2. Germline V gene lookup returns CDR1 SGDLS and CDR2 YYNGEE. V was pared by 5 bases and J by 2 bases, with 3 bases of the junction left unmatched. The CDR3 totals 14 residues. CDR3 coding DNA: TGTGCCAGCAGTCCGGGACTAGCGGCCTACGAGCAGTACTTC. Its translation is CASSPGLAAYEQYF.

The table lists this clone with a count of one. The V call is TRBV5-1, the J call TRBJ1-3, with 8 bases identical to TRBD1. Trimming cost V 2 bases and J 0 bases; bases outside gene matches: 7. This CDR3 has 17 residues. Germline lookup yields CDR1 SGHRS and CDR2 YFSETQ. The CDR3 region has the DNA TGCGCCAGCAGCTTAAGACCGGGGACAGGCTCTGGAAACACCATATATTTT. Translation gives CASSLRPGTGSGNTIYF.